This T cell receptor beta chain stems from a study of CD8 T cells in Susac syndrome (dated by TCRdb to about 2019). Study-wide context: Repertoire sequencing was used to test whether CD8+ T cell activation and differentiation in Susac syndrome was antigen driven. Clonality of the CD8+ T cell repertoire was compared between about a dozen healthy donors, about 14 Susac syndrome patients and around 16 multiple sclerosis patients.

RNA was extracted with the RNeasy kit and roughly 0.5 to 1 ug was reverse transcribed using random hexamers. The immunoSEQ multiplex PCR assay, which covers 54 Vbeta and 13 Jbeta segments, was used to amplify TCR beta CDR3 regions. PCR amplification bias was corrected using a synthetic template baseline for primer optimization and computational correction. The study's own analysis went as follows. Reads were annotated to V, D and J genes according to IMGT and were analyzed with immunoSEQ Analyzer, with only productive sequences retained. Clonality was calculated as one minus the Shannon entropy normalized by log2 of the number of productive unique sequences. For each patient and control, public and private clones were evaluated among the 100 most prevalent clones. Susac-specific clones were defined as absent from healthy and MS cohorts, around 1,000 published viral clones and other ImmuneACCESS disease sequences. The public reads were reanalyzed by TCRdb: fastp trimming at Q25, MiXCR alignment, in-frame beta chains only. Records with the same CDR3 protein are collapsed into one entry carrying the most frequent genes and DNA. These V and J calls are TCRdb output, not the study's own analysis. In all, the sample holds roughly 80,000 distinct CDR3 sequences, and roughly 94% of those were seen once. The ten largest make up about 0.25% of the sample.

The CDR3 starts with the cysteine, ends with the phenylalanine, and has 13 residues. Only the CDR3 DNA is retained, 39 bases long and in frame from the first base. Between the V and J ends, shortened by 2 bases and 6 bases respectively, the junction contains 10 bases. From the germline V gene (reference sequence), CDR1 is MNHEY and CDR2 is SMNVEV. General study outcomes and caveats: The number of individuals in the TCR sequencing and HLA analysis was acknowledged as relatively small.

Peripheral blood CD8+ and CD4+ T cells from healthy donors, Susac syndrome patients and multiple sclerosis patients were profiled using high-throughput TCR beta sequencing. Healthy donors were included as age- and sex-matched controls. Bulk CD8+ and CD4+ T cells were purified magnetically by negative isolation, whereas CD8+ TEMRA cells were enriched by FACS. Blood was collected in EDTA tubes and processed within 24 hours, with PBMCs isolated through density gradient centrifugation. PBMCs intended for TCR sequencing were frozen in liquid nitrogen and were later thawed in a 37 degrees C water bath. A purity of at least 90% was achieved for sorted or isolated CD4+, CD8+ and CD8+ TEMRA cells. Worth noting for this clonotype: The clone's antigen remains unknown. No much larger clone is present one base from it, and per-base qualities are unavailable.

The chain joins TRBV27 to TRBJ1-1; no confident D gene assignment can be made. Sequenced material: CD8+ T cells from PBMCs. The clonotype comes from a human donor in good health. The CDR3 has the sequence CASSLRASPEAFF. The sequenced DNA is TGTGCCAGCAGTTTACGGGCCAGTCCTGAAGCTTTCTTT.